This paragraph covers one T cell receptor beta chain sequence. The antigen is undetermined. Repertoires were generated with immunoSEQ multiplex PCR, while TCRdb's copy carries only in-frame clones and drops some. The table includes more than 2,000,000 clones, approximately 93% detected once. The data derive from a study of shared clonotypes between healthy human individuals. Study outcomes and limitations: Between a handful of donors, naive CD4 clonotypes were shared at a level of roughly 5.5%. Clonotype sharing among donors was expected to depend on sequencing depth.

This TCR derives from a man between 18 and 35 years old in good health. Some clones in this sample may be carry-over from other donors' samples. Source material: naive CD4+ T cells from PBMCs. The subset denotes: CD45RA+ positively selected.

CDR3 DNA: TGTGCCAGCAGTTCAATCGCGAGGGGAGATACGCAGTATTTT. Amino acids: CASSSIARGDTQYF. The chain employs TRBV6-6 and TRBJ2-3; D assignment may be TRBD1 or TRBD2 (5 bases each). Looked up from germline, CDR1 is MNHNY and CDR2 is SVGAGI (reference sequence). Trimming removed 4 bases from V and 5 bases from J, with 13 bases in between. The CDR3 has 14 amino acids.